This TCR beta chain appears in the sequencing data of a study of T cells in Graves' hyperthyroidism and ophthalmopathy. Germline lookup yields CDR1 LNHNV and CDR2 YYDKDF (reference sequence). V dropped 0 bases and J dropped 2; count of bases not matched to a gene: 7. This CDR3 spans 16 amino acids. This clonotype was detected many times. RNA transcripts provided the source from which TCR beta CDR3 regions were amplified. The HTBI primer set was used in a first-round RT-PCR of the TCR CDR3. TCRdb fed the multiplex PCR reads into MiXCR, producing one record per CDR3 protein. Among about 360,000 distinct CDR3 sequences listed, around 14% were seen once. No ophthalmopathy progression within 18 months constituted stable Graves' hyperthyroidism. Together with thyroid ultrasound, orbital computed tomography, serum thyroxine and TRAb, clinical symptoms were used for diagnoses. Extraction of PBMCs used roughly 9.6 ml of fresh peripheral blood.

The TCR sequence derives from a young woman with Graves' hyperthyroidism. Sequenced input: blood. V and J are TRBV15 and TRBJ2-7, with TRBD2 matching 7 bases. In DNA form, the CDR3 reads TGTGCCACCAGCAGAGATCTTGGCGGGAGCCCCTACGAGCAGTACTTC. This translates into CATSRDLGGSPYEQYF.